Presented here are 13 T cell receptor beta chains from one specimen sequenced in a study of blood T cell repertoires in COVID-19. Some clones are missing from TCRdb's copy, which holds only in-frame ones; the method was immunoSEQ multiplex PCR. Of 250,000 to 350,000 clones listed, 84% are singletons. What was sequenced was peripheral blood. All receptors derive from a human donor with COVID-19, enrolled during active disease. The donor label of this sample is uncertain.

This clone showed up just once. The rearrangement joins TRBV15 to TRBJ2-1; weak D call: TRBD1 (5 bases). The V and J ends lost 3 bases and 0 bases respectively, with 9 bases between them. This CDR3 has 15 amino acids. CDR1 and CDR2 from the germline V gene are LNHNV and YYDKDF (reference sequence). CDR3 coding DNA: TGTGCCACCAGCAGGGGGCGGAGCTCCTACAATGAGCAGTTCTTC. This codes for CATSRGRSSYNEQFF.

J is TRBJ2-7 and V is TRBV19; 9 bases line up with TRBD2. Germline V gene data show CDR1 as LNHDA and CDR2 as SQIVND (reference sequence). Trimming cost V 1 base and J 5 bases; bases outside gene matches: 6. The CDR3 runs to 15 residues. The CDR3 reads CASSIAYSGSDEQYF. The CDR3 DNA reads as TGTGCCAGTAGTATAGCCTATAGCGGGAGCGACGAGCAGTACTTC.

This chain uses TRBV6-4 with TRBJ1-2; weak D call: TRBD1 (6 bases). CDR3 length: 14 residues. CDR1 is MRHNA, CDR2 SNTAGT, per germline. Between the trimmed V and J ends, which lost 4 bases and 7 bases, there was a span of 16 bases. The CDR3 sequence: CASSVTREGGGYTF. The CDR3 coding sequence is TGTGCCAGCAGTGTTACCAGGGAAGGGGGTGGCTACACCTTC.

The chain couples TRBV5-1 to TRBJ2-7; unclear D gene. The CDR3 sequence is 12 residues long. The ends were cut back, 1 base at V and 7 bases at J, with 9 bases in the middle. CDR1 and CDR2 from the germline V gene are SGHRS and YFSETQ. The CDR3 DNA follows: TGCGCCAGCAGCTTGTCCGAGGCTGAGCAGTACTTC. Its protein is CASSLSEAEQYF. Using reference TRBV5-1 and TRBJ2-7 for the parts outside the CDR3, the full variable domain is KAGVTQTPRYLIKTRGQQVTLSCSPISGHRSVSWYQQTPGQGLQFLFEYFSETQRNKGNFPGRFSGRQFSNSRSEMNVSTLELGDSALYLCASSLSEAEQYFGPGTRLTVT.

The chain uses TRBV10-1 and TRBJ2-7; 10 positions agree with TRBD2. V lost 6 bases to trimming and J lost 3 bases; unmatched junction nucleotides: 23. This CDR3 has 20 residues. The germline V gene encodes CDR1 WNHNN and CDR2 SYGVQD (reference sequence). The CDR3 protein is CASRGKAGGTSGIAGYEQYF. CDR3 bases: TGCGCCAGCAGAGGTAAGGCAGGGGGTACTAGCGGGATAGCTGGCTACGAGCAGTACTTC.

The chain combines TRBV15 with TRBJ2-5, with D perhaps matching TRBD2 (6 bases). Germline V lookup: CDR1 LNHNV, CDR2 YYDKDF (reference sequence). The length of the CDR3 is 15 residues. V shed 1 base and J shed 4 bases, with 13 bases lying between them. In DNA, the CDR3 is TGTGCCACCAGCAGAGGGGCGGGGAAGGCAGAGACCCAGTACTTC. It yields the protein CATSRGAGKAETQYF.

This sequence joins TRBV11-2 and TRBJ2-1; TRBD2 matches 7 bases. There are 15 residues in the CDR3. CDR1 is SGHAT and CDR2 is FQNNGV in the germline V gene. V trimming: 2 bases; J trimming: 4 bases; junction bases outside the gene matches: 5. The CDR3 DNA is TGTGCCAGCAGCTTAAGGGTAGCGGGTTACAATGAGCAGTTCTTC. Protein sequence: CASSLRVAGYNEQFF.

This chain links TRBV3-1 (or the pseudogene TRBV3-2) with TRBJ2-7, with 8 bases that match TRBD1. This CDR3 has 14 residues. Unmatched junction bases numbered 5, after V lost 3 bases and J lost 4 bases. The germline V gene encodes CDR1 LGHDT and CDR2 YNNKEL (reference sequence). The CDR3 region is CASSQGQVVYEQYF. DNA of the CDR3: TGTGCCAGCAGCCAGGGACAGGTAGTTTACGAGCAGTACTTC.

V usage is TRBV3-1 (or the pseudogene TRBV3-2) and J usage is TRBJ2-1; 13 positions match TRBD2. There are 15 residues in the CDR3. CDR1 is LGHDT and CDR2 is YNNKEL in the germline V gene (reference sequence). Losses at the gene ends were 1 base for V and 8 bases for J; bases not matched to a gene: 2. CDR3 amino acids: CASSQATSGRYEQFF. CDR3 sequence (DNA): TGTGCCAGCAGCCAAGCGACTAGCGGGAGGTATGAGCAGTTCTTC.

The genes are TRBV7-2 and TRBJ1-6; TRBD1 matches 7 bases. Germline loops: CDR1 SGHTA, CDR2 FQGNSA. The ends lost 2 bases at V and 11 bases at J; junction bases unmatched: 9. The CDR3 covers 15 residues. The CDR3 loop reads CASSLPRTGGTPLHF. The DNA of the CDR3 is TGTGCCAGCAGCTTACCCCGGACAGGTGGGACACCCCTCCACTTT.

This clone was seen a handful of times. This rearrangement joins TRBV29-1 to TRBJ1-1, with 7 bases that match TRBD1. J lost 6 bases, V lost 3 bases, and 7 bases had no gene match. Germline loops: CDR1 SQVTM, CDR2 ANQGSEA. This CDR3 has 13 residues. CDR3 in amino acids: CSVDDRESAEAFF. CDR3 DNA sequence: TGCAGCGTTGATGACAGGGAGTCCGCTGAAGCTTTCTTT.

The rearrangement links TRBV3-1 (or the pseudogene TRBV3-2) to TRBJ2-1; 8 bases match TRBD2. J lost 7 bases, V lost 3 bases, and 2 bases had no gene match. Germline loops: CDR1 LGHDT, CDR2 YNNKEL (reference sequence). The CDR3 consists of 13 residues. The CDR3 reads CASSQVAGNEQFF. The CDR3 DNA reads TGTGCCAGCAGCCAGGTAGCGGGGAATGAGCAGTTCTTC.

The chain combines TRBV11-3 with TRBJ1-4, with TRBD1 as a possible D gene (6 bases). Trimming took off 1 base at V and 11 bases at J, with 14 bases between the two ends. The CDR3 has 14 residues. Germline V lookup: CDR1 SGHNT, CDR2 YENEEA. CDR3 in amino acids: CASSLGPGAQKLFF. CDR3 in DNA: TGTGCCAGCAGCTTAGGACCAGGGGCGCAGAAACTGTTTTTT.